This T cell receptor (beta chain) was found in a study of blood T cell repertoires in COVID-19. Study information: Some COVID-19 samples were acute and others convalescent; all came from the United States, Italy and Spain. PBMCs, B-cell-depleted T cells, or T cells were the source of the cDNA or gDNA that made up the material.

V gave up 4 bases and J gave up 4 bases, with 12 bases separating them. The CDR3 totals 13 residues. Germline CDR1 and CDR2: SGHKS and YYEKEE (reference sequence). This clone was recorded once. Original data processing: Reference gene primer amplification gave estimated nucleated cell counts. Assay used: immunoSEQ multiplex PCR; TCRdb lists only in-frame clones, some missing. V and J calls and clone size are copied from that table; D and trimming were computed from the DNA. This sample has over 250,000 clones; 88% occur once, and the top ten carry roughly 0.8%. The sequencing sample was made of peripheral blood. This TCR was sampled from a woman aged 25 to 39 with acute or convalescent COVID-19. The chain couples TRBV5-5 to TRBJ2-7; D remains ambiguous. CDR3 sequence (DNA): TGTGCCAGCAGCGCCCCGATGGAGTACGAGCAGTACTTC. It specifies CASSAPMEYEQYF.